A selection of T cell receptor beta chains follows, all from one sample in a study of T cells after yellow fever vaccination. A single record per CDR3 protein comes from TCRdb applying MiXCR to the 5' RACE reads. The table has about 360,000 distinct CDR3 sequences, 6% to 8% seen once; the top ten hold approximately 16%. This specimen was PBMCs, taken 5 days after the yellow fever booster vaccination. These receptors all come from a man aged 30-40 years who received the YFV17D yellow fever vaccine. Both conserved end residues are part of each CDR3. A D gene is named only where the DNA matches it firmly. Clone size appears in some rows only: once, few, many, or a class for an expanded clone.

v_call: TRBV4-3; j_call: TRBJ1-1; clone_size: few; d_call: -; cdr3_nt: TGCGCCAGCAGCCAGGGGGCACGGGCTTTCTTT; cdr3_aa: CASSQGARAFF
v_call: TRBV5-1; j_call: TRBJ2-1; clone_size: few; d_call: TRBD2; cdr3_nt: TGCGCCAGCAGCCGGAACGGGGGAGGGCCGGTAGACAATGAGCAGTTCTTC; cdr3_aa: CASSRNGGGPVDNEQFF
v_call: TRBV27; j_call: TRBJ2-3; clone_size: many; d_call: TRBD2; cdr3_nt: TGTGCCAGCAGTCCTCGACCGGGACTATTCACAGATACGCAGTATTTT; cdr3_aa: CASSPRPGLFTDTQYF
v_call: TRBV4-3; j_call: TRBJ2-7; clone_size: many; d_call: TRBD2; cdr3_nt: TGCGCCAGCAGCCAAGTGCGGGAGGCCCCCACCTACGAGCAGTACTTC; cdr3_aa: CASSQVREAPTYEQYF
v_call: TRBV5-1; j_call: TRBJ2-7; clone_size: many; d_call: -; cdr3_nt: TGCGCCAGCAGCTTGGAAGCAATCTCCTACGAGCAGTACTTC; cdr3_aa: CASSLEAISYEQYF
v_call: TRBV7-8; j_call: TRBJ1-1; clone_size: many; d_call: -; cdr3_nt: TGTGCCAGCAGCTTAGTCTTGGACCGCTATCGGGTGGCTTTCTTT; cdr3_aa: CASSLVLDRYRVAFF
v_call: TRBV11-3; j_call: TRBJ2-5; clone_size: -; d_call: -; cdr3_nt: TGTGCCAGCAGCCTGGGACTGGCGAATTCAGAGACCCAGTACTTC; cdr3_aa: CASSLGLANSETQYF
v_call: TRBV5-5; j_call: TRBJ2-3; clone_size: -; d_call: TRBD2; cdr3_nt: TGTGCCAGCAGCTTTCGCTCTAGCGGAAATGTACCCACAGATACGCAGTATTTT; cdr3_aa: CASSFRSSGNVPTDTQYF
v_call: TRBV5-1; j_call: TRBJ2-6; clone_size: many; d_call: -; cdr3_nt: TGCGCCAGCAGCTTGTCTGCCGCTGGGGCCAACGTCCTGACTTTC; cdr3_aa: CASSLSAAGANVLTF
v_call: TRBV14; j_call: TRBJ2-5; clone_size: few; d_call: -; cdr3_nt: TGTGCCAGCAGCCAAGATTGGGTTGGAGAGACCCAGTACTTC; cdr3_aa: CASSQDWVGETQYF